This TCR beta chain was sequenced during a study of blood T cell repertoires in COVID-19. Study overall: Sites in the United States, Italy and Spain provided acute and convalescent COVID-19 samples. PBMCs, B-cell-depleted T cells, or T cells were the source of the cDNA or gDNA that made up the material.

The CDR3 loop spans 12 amino acids. CDR1 is SGHTA, CDR2 FQGNSA, per germline. The ends were cut back, 6 bases at V and 4 bases at J, with 9 bases in the middle. As originally analysed: Nucleated cell counts were estimated from reference gene primer amplification. Assay used: immunoSEQ multiplex PCR; TCRdb lists only in-frame clones, some missing. The D gene and trimming were derived from the DNA, and the V and J assignments and clone size from that table. The sample has tens of thousands of clones, more than 75% seen once. The sample taken for sequencing was peripheral blood. The chain couples TRBV7-2 to TRBJ2-5; D gene unclear. The source is a man aged 55 to 69 with active or convalescent COVID-19. The CDR3 bases are TGTGCCAGCAGTCCCACGGGAGAGACCCAGTACTTC. Its translation: CASSPTGETQYF.